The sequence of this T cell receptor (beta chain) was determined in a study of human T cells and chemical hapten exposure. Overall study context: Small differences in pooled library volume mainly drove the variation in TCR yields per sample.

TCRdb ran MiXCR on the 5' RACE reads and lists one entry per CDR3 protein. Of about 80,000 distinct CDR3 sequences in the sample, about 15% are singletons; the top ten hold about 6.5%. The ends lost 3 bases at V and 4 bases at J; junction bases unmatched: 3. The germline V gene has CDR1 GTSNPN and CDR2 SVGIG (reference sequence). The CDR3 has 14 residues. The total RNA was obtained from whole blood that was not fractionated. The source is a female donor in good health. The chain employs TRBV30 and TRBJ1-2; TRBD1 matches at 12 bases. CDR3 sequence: CAWSGTGGFYGYTF. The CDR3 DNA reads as TGTGCCTGGAGCGGGACAGGGGGCTTCTATGGCTACACCTTC.